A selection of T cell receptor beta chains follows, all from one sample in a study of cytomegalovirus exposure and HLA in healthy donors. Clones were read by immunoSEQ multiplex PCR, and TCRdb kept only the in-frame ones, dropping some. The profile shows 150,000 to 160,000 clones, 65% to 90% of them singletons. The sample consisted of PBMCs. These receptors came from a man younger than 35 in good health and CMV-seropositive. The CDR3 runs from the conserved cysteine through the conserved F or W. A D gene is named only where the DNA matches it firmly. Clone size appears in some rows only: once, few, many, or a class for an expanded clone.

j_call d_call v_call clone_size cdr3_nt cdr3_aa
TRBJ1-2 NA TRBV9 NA TGTGCCAGCAGCGTAGAGGGCGCGGGGGGAGGTAACTATGGCTACACCTTC CASSVEGAGGGNYGYTF
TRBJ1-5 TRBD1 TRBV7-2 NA TGTGCCAGCAGCGGCCGGACAGGGGATCAGCCCCAGCATTTT CASSGRTGDQPQHF
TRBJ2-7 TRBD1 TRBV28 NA TGTGCCAGCAGTTTGCACTCGACAGGGATAAGAAAGGAGCAGTACTTC CASSLHSTGIRKEQYF
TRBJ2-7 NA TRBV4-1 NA TGCGCCAGCAGCCCACTACAGGGTTTCACCTACGAGCAGTACTTC CASSPLQGFTYEQYF
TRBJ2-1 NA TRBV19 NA TGTGCCAGTAGTATGCTAGGCAATGAGCAGTTCTTC CASSMLGNEQFF
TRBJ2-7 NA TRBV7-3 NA TGTGCCAGCAGCTCCCAGGGGCCGAACTCCTACGAGCAGTACTTC CASSSQGPNSYEQYF
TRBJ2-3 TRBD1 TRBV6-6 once TGTGCCAGCACTCCGGGACAGGGTTACACAGATACGCAGTATTTT CASTPGQGYTDTQYF
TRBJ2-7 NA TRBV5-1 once TGCGCCAGCAGCTTGGCCGCCGCGATCTCCTCCGAGCAGTACTTC CASSLAAAISSEQYF
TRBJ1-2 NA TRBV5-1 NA TGCGCCAGCAGCCCCCTAGGGGGGGTGGACTATGGCTACACCTTC CASSPLGGVDYGYTF
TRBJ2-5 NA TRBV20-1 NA TGCAGCCCCCGGTACCAAGAGACCCAGTACTTC CSPRYQETQYF
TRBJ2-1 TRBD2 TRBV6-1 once TGTGCCAGCAGTGACGGACTAGCGGGCTATGAGCAGTTCTTC CASSDGLAGYEQFF
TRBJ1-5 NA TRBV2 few TGTGCCAGCAGGGAAACAGTAACCAGCAATCAGCCCCAGCATTTT CASRETVTSNQPQHF
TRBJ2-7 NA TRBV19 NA TGTGCCAGTAAAGAACACAGCTCCTACGAGCAGTACTTC CASKEHSSYEQYF
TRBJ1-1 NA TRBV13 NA TGTGCCAGCAGCCTGAATGAAGCGAACACTGAAGCTTTCTTT CASSLNEANTEAFF
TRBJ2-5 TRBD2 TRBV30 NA TGTGCCTGGAGTGTACAGGTAGCGGGAGGGCGGAAGACCCAGTACTTC CAWSVQVAGGRKTQYF
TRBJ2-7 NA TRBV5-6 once TGTGCCAGCAGCTTGGAGGCAGGGGCGACCCTTTGGGAGCAGTACTTC CASSLEAGATLWEQYF
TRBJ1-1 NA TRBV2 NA TGTGCCAGCAGGGGAGAGGACAGCCAGAACACTGAAGCTTTCTTT CASRGEDSQNTEAFF
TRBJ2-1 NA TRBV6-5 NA TGTGCCACCAGGGTGGGACTCTCTAATGAGCAGTTCTTC CATRVGLSNEQFF
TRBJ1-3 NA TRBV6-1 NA TGTGCCAGCAGTGAAGCACACAGAAGGGGAAACACCATATATTTT CASSEAHRRGNTIYF
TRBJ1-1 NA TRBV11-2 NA TGTGCCAGCAGCTTGACTCAGACCAGCACAGAAGCTTTCTTT CASSLTQTSTEAFF
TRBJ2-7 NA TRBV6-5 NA TGTGCCAGCAGCCTAGAGCGGGCCCGTTCCTACGAGCAGTACTTC CASSLERARSYEQYF
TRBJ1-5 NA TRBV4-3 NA TGCGCCAGCAGCCAACTCCGGGACACAGGGCAGCCCCAGCATTTT CASSQLRDTGQPQHF
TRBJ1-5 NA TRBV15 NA TGTGCCACCAGCCCAGAGGCCAGGGTGAGTCATCAGCCCCAGCATTTT CATSPEARVSHQPQHF
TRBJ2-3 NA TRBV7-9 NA TGTGCCAGCAGCTTAGGTCAGGGCGGGGGCACAGATACGCAGTATTTT CASSLGQGGGTDTQYF
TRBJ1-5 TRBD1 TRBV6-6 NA TGTGCCAGCAGTTCCGGACAGGGGAATCAGCCCCAGCATTTT CASSSGQGNQPQHF
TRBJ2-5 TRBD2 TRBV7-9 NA TGTGCCAGCAGTCGCGGGGGTGGGGAGACCCAGTACTTC CASSRGGGETQYF
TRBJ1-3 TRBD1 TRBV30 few TGTGCCTGGAGTTTGGGACAGGGAGGTGGAAACACCATATATTTT CAWSLGQGGGNTIYF
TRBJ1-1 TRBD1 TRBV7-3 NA TGTGCCAGCAGCTACGGGACAGGGATTAATACTGAAGCTTTCTTT CASSYGTGINTEAFF
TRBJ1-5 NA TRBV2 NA TGTGCCAGCAGTGGGGGGGATAGCAATCAGCCCCAGCATTTT CASSGGDSNQPQHF
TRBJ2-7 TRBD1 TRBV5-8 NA TGTGCCAGCAGCTTGGGGACAGGGGGGGGCTACGAGCAGTACTTC CASSLGTGGGYEQYF
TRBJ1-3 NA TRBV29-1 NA TGCAGCGTTGTTGGAGGGGCTGGAAACACCATATATTTT CSVVGGAGNTIYF
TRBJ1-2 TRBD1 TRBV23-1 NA TGCGCCAGCAGTCATTTCCGGGACAGCTATGGCTACACCTTC CASSHFRDSYGYTF
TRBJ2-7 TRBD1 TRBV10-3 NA TGTGCCATCAGTGAGTCGGGACAGAACTACGAGCAGTACTTC CAISESGQNYEQYF
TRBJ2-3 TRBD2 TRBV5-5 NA TGTGCCAGCAGCTTGGCGACCGCGGGGGGTGGCGCAGATACGCAGTATTTT CASSLATAGGGADTQYF
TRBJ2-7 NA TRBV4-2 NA TGTGCCAGCAGCCAAGGGGCGCGGGGGCCCTACGAGCAGTACTTC CASSQGARGPYEQYF
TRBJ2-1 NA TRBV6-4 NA TGTGCCAGCAGTGAGAATCGGGAGTCACGTGAGCAGTTCTTC CASSENRESREQFF
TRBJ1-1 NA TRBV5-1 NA TGCGCCAGCAGCCCGGGGAGGGTTCCGAACACTGAAGCTTTCTTT CASSPGRVPNTEAFF
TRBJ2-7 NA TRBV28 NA TGTGCCAGCAGTGATCGCGGTGGGTCCTACGAGCAGTACTTC CASSDRGGSYEQYF
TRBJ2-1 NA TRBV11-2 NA TGTGCCAGCAGCCAAATACGGGACTTCAATGAGCAGTTCTTC CASSQIRDFNEQFF
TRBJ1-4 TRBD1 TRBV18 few TGTGCCAGCTCACTGGACAGGGTCACAGTCGAAAAACTGTTTTTT CASSLDRVTVEKLFF
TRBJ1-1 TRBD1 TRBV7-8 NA TGTGCCAGCAGCTTACTACAGGGACAGGGGGCACCTGAAGCTTTCTTT CASSLLQGQGAPEAFF
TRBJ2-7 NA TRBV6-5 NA TGTGCCAGCAGTCCCTCGGACTGGGCCTACGAGCAGTACTTC CASSPSDWAYEQYF
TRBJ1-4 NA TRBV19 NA TGTGCCAGTAAGCCGGAGGCGGGTGAAAAACTGTTTTTT CASKPEAGEKLFF
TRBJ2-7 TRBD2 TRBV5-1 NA TGCGCCAGCAGCTTCGGGACTAGCGGCTACGAGCAGTACTTC CASSFGTSGYEQYF
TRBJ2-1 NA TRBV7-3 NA TGTGCCAGCAGCCAATCGACAGGTCCCAATGAGCAGTTCTTC CASSQSTGPNEQFF
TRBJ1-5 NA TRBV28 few TGTGCCAGCAGTTCCTCCGGGACACCCAGGCCCCAGCATTTT CASSSSGTPRPQHF
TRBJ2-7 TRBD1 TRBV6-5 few TGTGCCAGCAGCCCGGACAGGGCTCACGAGCAGTACTTC CASSPDRAHEQYF
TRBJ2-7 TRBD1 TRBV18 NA TGTGCCAGCTCACAGCTGGACAGGTCCTACGAGCAGTACTTC CASSQLDRSYEQYF
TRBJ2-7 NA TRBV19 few TGTGCCAGTAAAGAAAGGGGGTTTCGGGAGCAGTACTTC CASKERGFREQYF
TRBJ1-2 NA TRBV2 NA TGTGCCAGCAGTGAAGTGGCGGGCTCCTACGGCTACACCTTC CASSEVAGSYGYTF
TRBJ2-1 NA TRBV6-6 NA TGTGCCAGCAGTTACAGGGGTCTACAGTCCTATGAGCAGTTCTTC CASSYRGLQSYEQFF
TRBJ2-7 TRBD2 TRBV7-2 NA TGTGCCAGCAGCACCTCTAGCGGGAGTGGTAGTTCTTACGAGCAGTACTTC CASSTSSGSGSSYEQYF
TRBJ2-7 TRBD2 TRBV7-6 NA TGTGCCAGCAGCTTAGACCAAGGGACTAGCGGGATCTACGAGCAGTACTTC CASSLDQGTSGIYEQYF